This T cell receptor (beta chain) stems from a study of T-cell reconstitution after alpha-beta-depleted transplantation in children (dated by TCRdb to 2016 to 2018). With regard to the full study: Using TCR repertoire profiling, the study quantitatively followed how T-cell immune reconstitution unfolded in children after TCRalphabeta/CD19-depleted allogeneic hematopoietic cell transplantation.

The library was obtained by PCR. TCRdb names Illumina HiSeq 2500 as the instrument used. TCR libraries were prepared with molecular barcoding, using unique molecular identifiers to normalize TCRbeta repertoire quantification. The raw public reads went through TCRdb reprocessing: fastp at Q25, MiXCR clone calling, in-frame beta chains kept. One record per CDR3 amino acid sequence lists the most common genes and DNA. The sample table contains some 200,000 distinct CDR3 sequences; only one count was recorded for around 8.9% of them. Of the sample, over 4.5% falls within the top ten clones. The CDR3 spans 12 residues, from the cysteine through the phenylalanine. Of the read, only the CDR3 DNA is kept; its 36 bases are in frame from base 1. Per the germline V gene (reference sequence), DFQATT is the CDR1 and SNEGSKA is the CDR2. Trimming at the junction amounts to 4 bases on V and 3 bases on J, and the germline ends lie 7 bases apart.

This clonotype was seen at least ten times. Its antigen target is currently unknown. No base qualities exist here, and no much larger clone lies one base off it. The TCR was taken from a human donor who donated a stem cell graft to a child with SCID. The source was PBMCs from the stem cell graft donor, collected from the stem cell graft. The chain was built from TRBV20-1 and TRBJ1-3; the D region possibly corresponds to TRBD1 (5 bases align). Here the CDR3 is given as CSAKDNGNTIYF. In nucleotide form, the sequence is TGCAGTGCTAAGGACAATGGAAACACCATATATTTT.